One sample yielded the 11 T cell receptor beta chains listed below, sequenced in a study of blood T cell repertoires in COVID-19. Sequencing was performed with immunoSEQ multiplex PCR; in TCRdb, only in-frame clones are kept and a portion is missing. Seen here are 220,000 or so clones, roughly 81% observed once, and the top ten hold 2.9%. Sequenced sample: peripheral blood. Receptors were obtained from a man over 45 who had recovered from COVID-19.

The chain has TRBV5-1 and TRBJ1-3, with no clear D. Germline V gene sequence: CDR1 SGHRS, CDR2 YFSETQ. Trimming stripped 0 bases from V and 0 bases from J, with 10 bases between. The CDR3 contains 16 residues. CDR3 region: CASSLASGDSGNTIYF. In DNA, the CDR3 is TGCGCCAGCAGCTTGGCTTCCGGAGACTCTGGAAACACCATATATTTT.

This clone was picked up one time. This chain uses TRBV5-1 with TRBJ2-1; 11 nucleotides agree with TRBD1. Per germline, CDR1 SGHRS and CDR2 YFSETQ. This CDR3 is 14 amino acids long. Germline trimming cut 0 bases from V and 10 bases from J; bases unmatched to any gene: 3. The CDR3, as DNA: TGCGCCAGCAGCTTGGCGGACAGGGGGCGAGAGCAGTTCTTC. Its protein product is CASSLADRGREQFF.

The V and J genes are TRBV6-1 and TRBJ1-4; D is possibly TRBD1 (5 bases). The ends were cut back, 0 bases at V and 3 bases at J, with 11 bases in the middle. CDR3 size: 16 residues. Germline lookup yields CDR1 MNHNS and CDR2 SASEGT. The CDR3 nucleotides are TGTGCCAGCAGTGAAGCGCTGACAGTTCCTAATGAAAAACTGTTTTTT. This encodes CASSEALTVPNEKLFF.

This chain connects TRBV2 to TRBJ2-3; TRBD2 aligns across 8 bases. V was pared by 4 bases and J by 2 bases, with 5 bases of the junction left unmatched. The germline V gene encodes CDR1 SNHLY and CDR2 FYNNEI. CDR3 length: 15 amino acids. The CDR3 region is CASSGSSGNTDTQYF. The DNA for the CDR3 is TGTGCCAGCAGTGGGAGTAGCGGGAACACAGATACGCAGTATTTT. Full variable domain (rest looked up from reference TRBV2 and TRBJ2-3): EPEVTQTPSHQVTQMGQEVILRCVPISNHLYFYWYRQILGQKVEFLVSFYNNEISEKSEIFDDQFSVERPDGSNFTLKIRSTKLEDSAMYFCASSGSSGNTDTQYFGPGTRLTVL.

The chain has TRBV19 and TRBJ1-2, with 10 positions matching TRBD1. CDR1 and CDR2 (germline): LNHDA, SQIVND (reference sequence). Germline trimming cut 8 bases from V and 1 base from J; bases unmatched to any gene: 10. The CDR3 has 16 residues. The DNA of the CDR3 is TGTGCCAGTGGGACAGGGGACCGCCAAGTTAACTATGGCTACACCTTC. Translated, it gives CASGTGDRQVNYGYTF.

The chain couples TRBV12-3 or TRBV12-4 to TRBJ2-1; possible D gene TRBD1, 5 bases. This CDR3 is 13 amino acids long. V dropped 4 bases and J dropped 5 bases, with 9 bases sitting between them. The CDR3 sequence: CASSSLGHNEQFF. As DNA, the CDR3 is TGTGCCAGCAGTTCACTGGGGCACAATGAGCAGTTCTTC.

The rearrangement joins TRBV5-1 to TRBJ2-7, with D tentatively TRBD2 (6 bases). Germline-derived CDR1 and CDR2 are SGHRS and YFSETQ. The CDR3 loop spans 15 amino acids. Trimming stripped 0 bases from V and 1 base from J, with 11 bases between. CDR3 residues: CASSLVGTGSYEQYF. The CDR3 DNA follows: TGCGCCAGCAGCTTGGTGGGGACTGGATCCTACGAGCAGTACTTC.

CDR3 sequence reads: CAWSVQINSPLHF. The CDR3 bases are TGTGCCTGGAGTGTACAGATTAATTCACCCCTCCACTTT. The chain couples TRBV30 to TRBJ1-6; no clear D gene. The CDR3 contains 13 residues. The germline CDR1 and CDR2 sequences are GTSNPN and SVGIG (reference sequence). Trimming removed 0 bases from V and 6 bases from J, with 6 bases in between.

V usage is TRBV7-8 and J usage is TRBJ2-1; D is perhaps TRBD2 (6 bases). The V gene's germline CDR1 is SGHVS and CDR2 FQNEAQ. V shed 2 bases and J shed 3 bases, with 17 bases lying between them. This CDR3 comprises 17 residues. The CDR3 sequence: CASSLSLLATVYNEQFF. In nucleotides, the CDR3 is TGTGCCAGCAGCTTAAGCCTCCTAGCGACGGTCTACAATGAGCAGTTCTTC.

This clone has more than one count but fewer than ten. This rearrangement joins TRBV18 to TRBJ1-6, with unresolved D. The CDR3 loop spans 14 amino acids. V gave up 2 bases and J gave up 7 bases, with 9 bases separating them. CDR1 and CDR2 from the germline V gene are KGHSH and LQKENI. The CDR3 region is CASSPVRGNSPLHF. The CDR3 region has the DNA TGTGCCAGCTCACCAGTTCGAGGAAATTCACCCCTCCACTTT.

The chain combines TRBV5-4 with TRBJ1-1, with a weak D call TRBD1 (6 bases). Germline loops: CDR1 SGHNT, CDR2 YYREEE (reference sequence). CDR3 length equals 16 residues. V lost 4 bases and J lost 0, with 16 bases in between. The DNA for the CDR3 is TGTGCCAGCAGCCCCGGCAGGGGCGATTTGAACACTGAAGCTTTCTTT. It codes for CASSPGRGDLNTEAFF. Supplemented by reference TRBV5-4 and TRBJ1-1, the full variable domain reads ETGVTQSPTHLIKTRGQQVTLRCSSQSGHNTVSWYQQALGQGPQFIFQYYREEENGRGNFPPRFSGLQFPNYSSELNVNALELDDSALYLCASSPGRGDLNTEAFFGQGTRLTVV.